At least ten counts were recorded for the clone carrying this TCR beta chain. This entry comes from a study of T cells in Graves' hyperthyroidism and ophthalmopathy. Trimming cost V 8 bases and J 2 bases, with 12 bases left between them. CDR1 and CDR2 (germline): LNHDA, SQIVND (reference sequence). This CDR3 is 13 amino acids long. From RNA transcripts, TCR beta CDR3 regions were amplified. Initially, a first-round RT-PCR of the TCR CDR3 employed the HTBI primer set. A single record per CDR3 protein comes from TCRdb applying MiXCR to the multiplex PCR reads. The sample has 660,000 or so distinct CDR3 sequences; approximately 42% are singletons.

Source material: peripheral blood or thyroid tissue (not recorded which). The chain employs TRBV19 and TRBJ2-5; D perhaps matches TRBD2 (5 bases). The source of this sequence is an adult man with Graves' disease, either hyperthyroidism or ophthalmopathy (not recorded which). The CDR3 sequence is CASSTERQETQYF. In DNA, the CDR3 is TGTGCCAGTTCGACGGAGCGGCAAGAGACCCAGTACTTC. The full variable domain, rest sourced from reference TRBV19 and TRBJ2-5, is DGGITQSPKYLFRKEGQNVTLSCEQNLNHDAMYWYRQDPGQGLRLIYYSQIVNDFQKGDIAEGYSVSREKKESFPLTVTSAQKNPTAFYLCASSTERQETQYFGPGTRLLVL.